Below are 15 T cell receptor beta chains sequenced from a single sample in a study of blood T cell repertoires in COVID-19. TCRdb's table, derived via immunoSEQ multiplex PCR, lists solely in-frame clones and lacks some. The table lists fewer than 300,000 clones, 65% to 90% of them singletons. The sample taken for sequencing was peripheral blood. The receptors were sampled from a human donor in a cohort sampled during active COVID-19.

The gene calls are TRBV23-1 and TRBJ2-7; 8 positions match TRBD1. TRBV23-1 is flagged as an ORF with uncertain function. The CDR3 loop spans 13 amino acids. V shed 9 bases and J 0 bases; nucleotides not matched to a gene: 4. The CDR3 region is CASRGQASYEQYF. The CDR3 coding sequence is TGCGCCAGTCGGGGACAGGCCTCCTACGAGCAGTACTTC.

This chain connects TRBV6-5 to TRBJ1-5, with 8 bases identical to TRBD1. This CDR3 has 15 residues. V trimming: 7 bases; J trimming: 2 bases; junction bases outside the gene matches: 7. The germline V gene has CDR1 MNHEY and CDR2 SVGAGI. The CDR3 bases are TGTGCCAGCATCCAGGGGGCAATGGGCAATCAGCCCCAGCATTTT. This sequence encodes CASIQGAMGNQPQHF.

The rearrangement joins TRBV28 to TRBJ1-4; 8 positions agree with TRBD1. Germline assignment: CDR1 MDHEN and CDR2 SYDVKM. Losses at the gene ends were 5 bases for V and 0 bases for J; bases not matched to a gene: 5. The CDR3 runs 16 residues. The CDR3 DNA follows: TGTGCCAGCAGTGCGACAGGGGTCTCAACTAATGAAAAACTGTTTTTT. Protein: CASSATGVSTNEKLFF. Full variable domain (outside the CDR3, taken from reference TRBV28 and TRBJ1-4): DVKVTQSSRYLVKRTGEKVFLECVQDMDHENMFWYRQDPGLGLRLIYFSYDVKMKEKGDIPEGYSVSREKKERFSLILESASTNQTSMYLCASSATGVSTNEKLFFGSGTQLSVL.

The chain has TRBV3-1 (or the pseudogene TRBV3-2) and TRBJ1-5, with 10 bases aligning to TRBD1. Germline CDR1 and CDR2: LGHDT and YNNKEL (reference sequence). V lost 0 bases, J lost 11 bases, and 19 bases stayed unmatched. The CDR3 is 19 amino acids. CDR3 protein: CASSQDSPGQGPGITAQHF. CDR3 in DNA: TGTGCCAGCAGCCAAGATTCTCCGGGACAGGGGCCGGGAATCACGGCCCAGCATTTT.

Written as DNA, the CDR3 is TGTGCCAGCGGGCGGCCTAGCGGGAACGAGCAGTACTTC. Protein product: CASGRPSGNEQYF. The V call is TRBV27, the J call TRBJ2-7; 9 bases are shared with TRBD2. Germline V lookup: CDR1 MNHEY, CDR2 SMNVEV (reference sequence). Trimming removed 8 bases from V and 5 bases from J; junction bases left unmatched: 7. The CDR3 has 13 amino acids.

The rearrangement uses TRBV4-3 and TRBJ2-3; 13 bases are a match to TRBD2. The V gene end was trimmed by 4 bases and the J gene end by 5 bases; junction bases not matched to a gene: 3. From germline, CDR1 is LGHNA and CDR2 YSLEER. The CDR3 extends over 15 amino acids. The CDR3 loop is CASSRTSGRVDTQYF. CDR3 sequence (DNA): TGCGCCAGCAGCCGCACTAGCGGGAGGGTAGATACGCAGTATTTT.

The chain combines TRBV9 with TRBJ2-2, with a weak D call TRBD2 (5 bases). The V end lost 2 bases, the J end lost 1 base, and 6 bases lay between the germline ends. Germline values: CDR1 SGDLS, CDR2 YYNGEE. This CDR3 has 14 amino acids. The CDR3 is CASSVTRNTGELFF. The CDR3 nucleotides are TGTGCCAGCAGCGTTACTAGGAACACCGGGGAGCTGTTTTTT.

CDR3 nucleotides: TGTGCCAGCAGTTCTACAGGCCGAACTGAAGCTTTCTTT. It is translated as CASSSTGRTEAFF. This chain uses TRBV25-1 with TRBJ1-1; D is possibly TRBD1 (5 bases). There are 13 residues in the CDR3. The germline V gene encodes CDR1 MGHDK and CDR2 SYGVNS. Trimming shortened V by 5 bases and J by 5 bases, and 12 bases separated the two germline ends.

The gene calls are TRBV9 and TRBJ2-1, with 9 nucleotides matching TRBD2. Trimming at V came to 0 bases and at J to 5 bases, leaving 9 bases not matched to a gene. The germline V gene has CDR1 SGDLS and CDR2 YYNGEE. CDR3 length: 17 amino acids. The CDR3 loop reads CASSVVPSGIGNNEQFF. CDR3 nucleotide sequence: TGTGCCAGCAGCGTAGTCCCTAGCGGGATCGGGAACAATGAGCAGTTCTTC.

The J gene is TRBJ2-5, the V gene TRBV7-2; TRBD2 agrees at 14 bases. V shed 5 bases and J 5 bases; nucleotides not matched to a gene: 7. Per germline, CDR1 SGHTA and CDR2 FQGNSA. The CDR3 contains 16 residues. The DNA for the CDR3 is TGTGCCAGCAGCCAGACTAGCGGGAGGGCCCGGGAGACCCAGTACTTC. Its protein is CASSQTSGRARETQYF. The complete variable domain, with remaining parts taken from reference TRBV7-2 and TRBJ2-5, reads GAGVSQSPSNKVTEKGKDVELRCDPISGHTALYWYRQSLGQGLEFLIYFQGNSAPDKSGLPSDRFSAERTGGSVSTLTIQRTQQEDSAVYLCASSQTSGRARETQYFGPGTRLLVL.

The chain links TRBV21-1 to TRBJ2-7; the table's D call, TRBD2, has no DNA check behind it. TRBV21-1 counts as a pseudogene. The CDR3 has 11 residues. DNA of the CDR3: TGTGCCAGCCGAGGGCTCTACGAGCAGTACTTC. This gives the protein CASRGLYEQYF.

V and J are TRBV12-3 or TRBV12-4 and TRBJ1-1; tentatively, D is TRBD1 (6 bases). The CDR3 runs to 13 residues. Trimming took off 4 bases at V and 4 bases at J, with 10 bases between the two ends. CDR3 protein: CASSSIQGTEAFF. DNA for the CDR3: TGTGCCAGCAGTTCTATACAGGGCACTGAAGCTTTCTTT.

The V call is TRBV5-1, the J call TRBJ2-3; tentative D call: TRBD1 (6 bases). Trimming removed 2 bases from V and 0 bases from J, with 10 bases in between. The CDR3 runs to 15 residues. CDR1 is SGHRS and CDR2 is YFSETQ in the germline V gene. Here the CDR3 DNA reads TGCGCCAGCAGCTTCGGGACAACTAGCACAGATACGCAGTATTTT. Protein product: CASSFGTTSTDTQYF. Full variable domain (rest looked up from reference TRBV5-1 and TRBJ2-3): KAGVTQTPRYLIKTRGQQVTLSCSPISGHRSVSWYQQTPGQGLQFLFEYFSETQRNKGNFPGRFSGRQFSNSRSEMNVSTLELGDSALYLCASSFGTTSTDTQYFGPGTRLTVL.

The V call is TRBV27, the J call TRBJ2-2; 10 bases are a match to TRBD1. Germline V gene sequence: CDR1 MNHEY, CDR2 SMNVEV (reference sequence). Losses at the gene ends were 6 bases for V and 0 bases for J; bases not matched to a gene: 1. CDR3 length equals 15 residues. The CDR3 DNA is TGTGCCAGCAGGACAGGGGGCTCGAACACCGGGGAGCTGTTTTTT. Translated, it gives CASRTGGSNTGELFF.

This clone was detected a few times. The genes are TRBV13 and TRBJ2-7; 8 nucleotides match TRBD2. This CDR3 has 15 amino acids. Trimming took 5 bases from V and 5 from J; bases not matched to a gene: 11. Germline CDR1 and CDR2: PRHDT and FYEKMQ (reference sequence). CDR3 residues: CASSLSGTSVDEQYF. DNA for the CDR3: TGTGCCAGCAGCCTTTCCGGGACTAGTGTAGACGAGCAGTACTTC.